One and the same sample provided the 10 T cell receptor beta chains below, sequenced in a study of cytomegalovirus exposure and HLA in healthy donors. 13 Jbeta primers and 60 Vbeta primers were used for the PCR. The table came from immunoSEQ multiplex PCR; TCRdb's copy has only in-frame clones and leaves some out. The table records about 170,000 clones, about 88% of them present only once. Sequences were obtained from PBMCs. These receptors came from a man between 18 and 35 years old in good health and CMV-seropositive.

This chain links TRBV4-3 with TRBJ1-6; the match to TRBD1 covers 8 bases. Per germline, CDR1 LGHNA and CDR2 YSLEER. This CDR3 has 17 residues. V trimming: 2 bases; J trimming: 6 bases; junction bases outside the gene matches: 9. The CDR3 DNA sequence: TGCGCCAGCAGCCAACCATCGGACAGGGAAACTAATTCACCCCTCCACTTT. It is translated as CASSQPSDRETNSPLHF.

This clone was seen more than once but under ten times. The genes are TRBV6-5 and TRBJ2-6; D is unclear. The CDR3 runs 14 residues. V was clipped by 6 bases and J by 0 bases, with 6 bases between them. Germline V lookup: CDR1 MNHEY, CDR2 SVGAGI. DNA of the CDR3: TGTGCCAGCAGATCAAACTCTGGGGCCAACGTCCTGACTTTC. Translating gives CASRSNSGANVLTF.

A note on this clone: As the CDR3 is not closed by the conserved phenylalanine or tryptophan, this likely results from a read error. The chain carries TRBV5-1 and TRBJ1-2; a weak D match, TRBD1 (6 bases). V lost 4 bases, J lost 5 bases, and 15 bases lay in between. CDR3 size: 14 residues. The germline gives CDR1 SGHRS, CDR2 YFSETQ. This CDR3 reads CASSPPGTQYGYTL. The CDR3 nucleotides read TGCGCCAGCAGCCCACCCGGGACACAGTATGGCTACACCCTC.

The CDR3 bases are TGTGCCAGCAGTTACTCGACCCTAGCGGGCACAGATACGCAGTATTTT. It codes for CASSYSTLAGTDTQYF. The J gene is TRBJ2-3, the V gene TRBV6-5; 7 bases map to TRBD2. The junction had 4 bases not matched to a gene; V was cut back by 0 bases and J by 1 base. This CDR3 is built from 16 residues. Germline CDR1 is MNHEY and CDR2 is SVGAGI.

The chain carries TRBV5-4 and TRBJ2-7; 10 bases map to TRBD1. In germline, CDR1 is SGHNT, CDR2 YYREEE (reference sequence). The CDR3 runs 15 residues. The V and J ends lost 4 bases and 5 bases, in that order; junction bases with no gene match: 9. CDR3 nucleotide sequence: TGTGCCAGCAGCCCCACCGGGGACAGGGGCCACGAGCAGTACTTC. This gives the protein CASSPTGDRGHEQYF.

The genes are TRBV19 and TRBJ1-5; 8 bases fit TRBD1. J was trimmed by 3 bases and V by 3 bases; bases with no gene match: 4. This CDR3 has 15 amino acids. Germline CDR1 LNHDA, CDR2 SQIVND (reference sequence). CDR3 DNA: TGTGCCAGTAGTATGATTCAGGGGGCCAATCAGCCCCAGCATTTT. Its protein product is CASSMIQGANQPQHF.

J is TRBJ1-4 and V is TRBV18, with D possibly TRBD1 on 6 matching bases. Trimming left V 3 bases short and J 7 bases short, with 15 bases between. The V gene's germline CDR1 is KGHSH and CDR2 LQKENI. The CDR3 totals 15 residues. As DNA, the CDR3 is TGTGCCAGCTCACCGGGACATCTGGACGGTGAAAAACTGTTTTTT. The encoded protein is CASSPGHLDGEKLFF.

This chain joins TRBV10-3 and TRBJ1-1; 8 bases agree with TRBD1. Germline V gene data show CDR1 as ENHRY and CDR2 as SYGVKD. The CDR3 extends over 14 amino acids. The V and J ends lost 2 bases and 4 bases, in that order; junction bases with no gene match: 3. This chain's CDR3 is CAISEGQGATEAFF. The CDR3 bases are TGTGCCATCAGTGAGGGACAGGGCGCCACTGAAGCTTTCTTT.

The J gene is TRBJ2-7, the V gene TRBV11-1, with 11 nucleotides matching TRBD2. Germline V lookup: CDR1 SGHAT, CDR2 FQDESV (reference sequence). V was clipped by 5 bases and J by 9 bases; unmatched bases: 15. The CDR3 contains 16 residues. DNA for the CDR3: TGTGCCAGCAGCCCGCGTAGCGGGGGGGCGATCAACGGGCAGTACTTC. Protein product: CASSPRSGGAINGQYF.

The gene calls are TRBV27 and TRBJ2-7; D is unclear. Between the trimmed V and J ends, which lost 5 bases and 0 bases, there was a span of 5 bases. This CDR3 is 12 amino acids long. Germline V gives CDR1 MNHEY, CDR2 SMNVEV (reference sequence). The CDR3 DNA is TGTGCCAGCAGTCCTAGCTCCTACGAGCAGTACTTC. Translating gives CASSPSSYEQYF.